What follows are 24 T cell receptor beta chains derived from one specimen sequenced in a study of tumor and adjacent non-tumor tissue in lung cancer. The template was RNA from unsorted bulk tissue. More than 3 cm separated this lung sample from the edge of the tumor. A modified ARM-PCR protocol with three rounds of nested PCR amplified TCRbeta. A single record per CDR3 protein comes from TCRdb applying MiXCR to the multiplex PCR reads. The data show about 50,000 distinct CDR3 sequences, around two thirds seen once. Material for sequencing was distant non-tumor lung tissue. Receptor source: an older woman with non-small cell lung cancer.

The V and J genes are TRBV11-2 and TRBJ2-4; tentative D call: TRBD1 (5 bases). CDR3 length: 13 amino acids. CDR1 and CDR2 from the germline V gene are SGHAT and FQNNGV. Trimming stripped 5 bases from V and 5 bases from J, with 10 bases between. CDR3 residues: CASSIGVENIQYF. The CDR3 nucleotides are TGTGCCAGCAGCATAGGGGTGGAAAACATTCAGTACTTC.

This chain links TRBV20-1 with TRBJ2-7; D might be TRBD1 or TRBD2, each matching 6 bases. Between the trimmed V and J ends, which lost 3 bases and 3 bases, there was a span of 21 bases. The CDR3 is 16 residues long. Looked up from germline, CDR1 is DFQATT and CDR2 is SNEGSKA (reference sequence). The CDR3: CSASGGGRDGHYEQYF. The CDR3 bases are TGCAGTGCTAGTGGAGGGGGGCGGGACGGACACTACGAGCAGTACTTC.

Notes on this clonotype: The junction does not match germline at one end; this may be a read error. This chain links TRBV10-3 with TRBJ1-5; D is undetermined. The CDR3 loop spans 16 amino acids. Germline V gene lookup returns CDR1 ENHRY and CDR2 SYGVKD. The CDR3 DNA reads TGTGCGAGCATGACCCCGAGCGGGGTGGGAGATCAGTCCCAGCATTTT. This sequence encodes CASMTPSGVGDQSQHF.

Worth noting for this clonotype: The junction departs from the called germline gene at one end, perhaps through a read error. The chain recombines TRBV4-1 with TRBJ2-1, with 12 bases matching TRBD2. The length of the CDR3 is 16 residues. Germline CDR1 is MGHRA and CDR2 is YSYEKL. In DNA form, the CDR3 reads TGTGCCAGCAGTCGCCCAGCTAGCGGGGGGGCCAATGAGCTGTTCTTC. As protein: CASSRPASGGANELFF.

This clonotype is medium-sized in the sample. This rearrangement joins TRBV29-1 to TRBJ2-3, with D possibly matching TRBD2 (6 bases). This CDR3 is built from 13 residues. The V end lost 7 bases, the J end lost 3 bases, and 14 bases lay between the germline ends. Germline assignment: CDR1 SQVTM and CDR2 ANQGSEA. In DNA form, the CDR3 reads TGCAGCGCCTTTACGCGGGGTACAGATACGCAGTATTTT. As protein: CSAFTRGTDTQYF.

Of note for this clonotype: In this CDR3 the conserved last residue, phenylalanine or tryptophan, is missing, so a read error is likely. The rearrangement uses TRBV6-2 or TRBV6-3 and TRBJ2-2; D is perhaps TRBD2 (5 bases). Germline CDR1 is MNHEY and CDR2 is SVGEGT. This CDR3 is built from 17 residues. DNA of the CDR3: TGTGCCAACAGTTACACCCAACAGAGGGCCTACACCGGGGAGCTGTTTCTT. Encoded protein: CANSYTQQRAYTGELFL.

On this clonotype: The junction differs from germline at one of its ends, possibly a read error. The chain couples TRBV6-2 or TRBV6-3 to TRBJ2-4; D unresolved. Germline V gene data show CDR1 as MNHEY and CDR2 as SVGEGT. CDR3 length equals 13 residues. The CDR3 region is CASSYEVQDIQYF. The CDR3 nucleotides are TGCGCCAGCAGTTACGAAGTCCAAGACATTCAGTACTTC.

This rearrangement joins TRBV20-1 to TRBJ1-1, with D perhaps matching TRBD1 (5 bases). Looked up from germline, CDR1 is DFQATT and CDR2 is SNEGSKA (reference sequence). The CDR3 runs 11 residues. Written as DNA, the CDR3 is TGCAGAGCTGGGGCGAACACTGAAGCTTTCTTT. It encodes CRAGANTEAFF.

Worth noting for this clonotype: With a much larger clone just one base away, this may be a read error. The CDR3 DNA is TGCAGTGCTTCCCACCAACAGGGGCTGGGAGAGACCCAGTACTTC. This translates into CSASHQQGLGETQYF. This chain connects TRBV20-1 to TRBJ2-5; 7 bases fit TRBD1. CDR1 DFQATT and CDR2 SNEGSKA come from the germline V gene (reference sequence). The CDR3 has 15 amino acids. The V and J ends lost 5 bases and 4 bases, in that order; junction bases with no gene match: 13.

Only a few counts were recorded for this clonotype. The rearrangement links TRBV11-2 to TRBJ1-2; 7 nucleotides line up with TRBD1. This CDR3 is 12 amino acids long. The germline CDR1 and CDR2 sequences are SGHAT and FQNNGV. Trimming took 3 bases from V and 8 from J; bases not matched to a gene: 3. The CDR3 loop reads CASSFGQAGYTF. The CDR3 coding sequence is TGTGCCAGCAGCTTCGGACAGGCCGGCTACACCTTC.

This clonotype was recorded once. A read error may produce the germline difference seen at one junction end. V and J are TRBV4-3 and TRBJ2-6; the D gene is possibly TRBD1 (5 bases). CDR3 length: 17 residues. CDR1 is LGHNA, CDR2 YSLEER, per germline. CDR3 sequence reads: CANSRGHESSGANVLAF. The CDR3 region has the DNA TGCGCCAACAGCCGAGGACATGAGAGCTCTGGGGCCAACGTCCTGGCTTTC.

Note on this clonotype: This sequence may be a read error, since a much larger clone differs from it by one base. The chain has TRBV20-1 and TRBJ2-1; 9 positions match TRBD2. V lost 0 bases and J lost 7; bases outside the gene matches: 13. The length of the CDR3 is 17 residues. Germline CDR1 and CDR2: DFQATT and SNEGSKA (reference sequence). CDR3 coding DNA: TGCAGTGCTAGAGATGATCAAGCGGGAGGAAGAGTGAATGAGCAGTTCTTC. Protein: CSARDDQAGGRVNEQFF.

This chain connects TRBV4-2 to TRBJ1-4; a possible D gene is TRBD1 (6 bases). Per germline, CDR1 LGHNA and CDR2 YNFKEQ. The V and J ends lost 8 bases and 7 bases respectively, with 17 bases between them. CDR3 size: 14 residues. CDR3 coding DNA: TGTGCCAGCGACCAAGAAAGGGGGGGTGAAAAACTGTTTTTT. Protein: CASDQERGGEKLFF.

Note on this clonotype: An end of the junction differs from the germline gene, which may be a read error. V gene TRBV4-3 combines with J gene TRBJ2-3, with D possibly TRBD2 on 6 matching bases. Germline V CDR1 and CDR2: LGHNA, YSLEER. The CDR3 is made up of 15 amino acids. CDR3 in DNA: TGCGCCAGTAGCCAAGAGGTGGGGAGGATGAGTACGCAGTATTTT. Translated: CASSQEVGRMSTQYF.

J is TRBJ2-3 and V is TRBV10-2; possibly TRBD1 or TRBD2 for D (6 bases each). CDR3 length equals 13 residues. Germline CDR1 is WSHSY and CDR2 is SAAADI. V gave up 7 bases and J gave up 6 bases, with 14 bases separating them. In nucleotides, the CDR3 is TGCGCCAGCACTGGGGGGCATGGCGATACGCAGTATTTT. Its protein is CASTGGHGDTQYF.

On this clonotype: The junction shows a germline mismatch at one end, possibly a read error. The chain's CDR3 is CAISLGRQANLYGYIF. For the CDR3, the DNA is TGTGCCATCAGTTTGGGCAGACAAGCAAACCTCTATGGCTACATCTTC. The chain recombines TRBV12-3 or TRBV12-4 with TRBJ1-2; D is unresolved. The CDR3 runs to 16 residues.

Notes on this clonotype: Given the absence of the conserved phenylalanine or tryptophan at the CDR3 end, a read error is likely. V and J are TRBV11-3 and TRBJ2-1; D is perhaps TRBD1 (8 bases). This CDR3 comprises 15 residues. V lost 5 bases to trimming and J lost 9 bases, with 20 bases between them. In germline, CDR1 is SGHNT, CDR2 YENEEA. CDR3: CASSRTSQGGGEQFL. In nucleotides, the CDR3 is TGTGCCAGCAGCCGAACGTCACAGGGGGGGGGTGAGCAGTTCTTA.

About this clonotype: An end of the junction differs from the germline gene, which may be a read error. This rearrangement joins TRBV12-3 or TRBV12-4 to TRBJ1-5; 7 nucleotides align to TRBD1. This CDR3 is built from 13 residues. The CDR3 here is CDSSDTGDQPHHF. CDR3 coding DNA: TGTGACAGCAGTGACACAGGGGATCAGCCCCACCATTTT.

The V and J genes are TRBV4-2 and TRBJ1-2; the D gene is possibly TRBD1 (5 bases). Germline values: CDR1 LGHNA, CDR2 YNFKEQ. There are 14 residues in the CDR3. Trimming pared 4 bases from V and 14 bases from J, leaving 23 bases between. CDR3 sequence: CASSPTRQGAMGTF. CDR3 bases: TGTGCCAGCAGCCCGACACGGCAGGGTGCGATGGGGACCTTC.

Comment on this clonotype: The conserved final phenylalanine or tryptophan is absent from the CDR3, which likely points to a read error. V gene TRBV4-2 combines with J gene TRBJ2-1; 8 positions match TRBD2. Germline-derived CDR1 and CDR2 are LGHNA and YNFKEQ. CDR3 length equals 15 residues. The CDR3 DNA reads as TGTACCGGCAGCCCGGGGGGGAGCTCCTACAATGAGCAGTTCTTA. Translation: CTGSPGGSSYNEQFL.

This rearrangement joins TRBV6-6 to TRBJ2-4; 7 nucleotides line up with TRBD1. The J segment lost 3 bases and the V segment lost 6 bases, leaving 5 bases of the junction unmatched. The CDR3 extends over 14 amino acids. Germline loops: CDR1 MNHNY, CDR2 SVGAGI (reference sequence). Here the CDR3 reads CASREGANKNIQYF. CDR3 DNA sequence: TGTGCCAGCAGAGAGGGGGCAAACAAAAACATTCAGTACTTC.

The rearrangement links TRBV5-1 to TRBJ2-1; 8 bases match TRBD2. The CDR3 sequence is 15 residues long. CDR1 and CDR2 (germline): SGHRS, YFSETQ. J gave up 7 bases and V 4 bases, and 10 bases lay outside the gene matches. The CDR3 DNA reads TGCGCCAGCAGCGCTAGCGGGCGGAATTCAAATGAGCAGTTCTTC. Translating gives CASSASGRNSNEQFF.

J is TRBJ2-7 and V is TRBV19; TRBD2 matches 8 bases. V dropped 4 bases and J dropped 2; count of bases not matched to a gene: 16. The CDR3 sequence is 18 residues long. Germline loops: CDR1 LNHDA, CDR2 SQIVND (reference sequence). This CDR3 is CASSTRGAAGVVTYEQYF. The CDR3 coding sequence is TGTGCCAGTAGTACCCGCGGGGCAGCGGGAGTTGTCACCTACGAGCAGTACTTC.

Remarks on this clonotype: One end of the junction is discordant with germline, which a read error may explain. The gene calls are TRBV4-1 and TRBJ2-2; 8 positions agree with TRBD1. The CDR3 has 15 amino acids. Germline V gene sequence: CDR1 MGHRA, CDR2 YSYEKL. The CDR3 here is CASSQKDRDTGELSF. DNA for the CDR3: TGCGCCAGCAGCCAGAAGGACAGGGACACCGGGGAGCTGTCTTTT.